These T cell receptor beta chains were read from a single sample in a study of a mutant IDH1 vaccine in newly diagnosed glioma. The antigens of these receptors remain unknown. The table came from immunoSEQ multiplex PCR; TCRdb's copy has only in-frame clones and leaves some out. The sample contains approximately 60,000 clones, about 85% of which appear only once. Sequencing was performed on PBMCs, taken from a glioma patient whose treatment included an IDH1 peptide vaccine. The receptors come from a man aged 25-45 years with glioma. The CDR3 runs from the conserved cysteine through the conserved F or W. A D gene is named only where the DNA matches it firmly. A clone size is listed for some rows: how often the clone was seen (once, few, many), or a class if it is expanded.

clone_size j_call v_call d_call cdr3_nt cdr3_aa
NA TRBJ2-6 TRBV12-5 NA TGTGCATCGTCCACTTATCGGGCCAACGTCCTGACTTTC CASSTYRANVLTF
NA TRBJ1-3 TRBV19 NA TGTGCCAGTAGAACCCACTCTGGAAACACCATATATTTT CASRTHSGNTIYF
NA TRBJ2-7 TRBV6-6 NA TGTGCCAGCAGTTACGGGGGGAAAGGCTACGAGCAGTACTTC CASSYGGKGYEQYF
NA TRBJ1-5 TRBV15 NA TGTGCCACCAGCAGAGCCCAGAGCAATCAGCCCCAGCATTTT CATSRAQSNQPQHF
NA TRBJ2-2 TRBV11-2 TRBD2 TGTGCCAGCAGCCCTGGGACTAGCGGGGCCAACACCGGGGAGCTGTTTTTT CASSPGTSGANTGELFF
NA TRBJ1-5 TRBV6-1 NA TGTGCCAGCAGATCCGGGACACTACGTATTCAGCCCCAGCATTTT CASRSGTLRIQPQHF
NA TRBJ2-7 TRBV5-1 TRBD2 TGCGCCAGCAGCTTGATTAGCGGGTACTCCTACGAGCAGTACTTC CASSLISGYSYEQYF
NA TRBJ1-6 TRBV6-5 NA TGTGCCAGCAGTTACGGGAGAATTTCACCCCTCCACTTT CASSYGRISPLHF
NA TRBJ1-3 TRBV4-1 TRBD1 TGCGCCAGCAGCTGGACAGGGGGTGCTAGTAAATATGGAAACACCATATATTTT CASSWTGGASKYGNTIYF
NA TRBJ1-6 TRBV12-5 NA TGTGCTAGTGGTTTGCAGGGTAGTGTTTCACCCCTCCACTTT CASGLQGSVSPLHF
NA TRBJ1-1 TRBV7-9 NA TGTGCCAGCAGCTTAGTCCCCCGGGGTGGGAACACTGAAGCTTTCTTT CASSLVPRGGNTEAFF
NA TRBJ2-3 TRBV5-5 NA TGTGCCAGCACCAGGAGCACAGATACGCAGTATTTT CASTRSTDTQYF
few TRBJ1-1 TRBV5-4 TRBD1 TGTGCCAGCAGCTTCTCAGGGGGTGTTGAAGCTTTCTTT CASSFSGGVEAFF
NA TRBJ1-6 TRBV7-2 NA TGTGCCAGCAGCATAGACGGGACGGACCATAAGCTCCACTTT CASSIDGTDHKLHF
once TRBJ2-3 TRBV6-4 TRBD2 TGTGCCAGCAGTGACTCGGGGGGGGGCACAGATACGCAGTATTTT CASSDSGGGTDTQYF
NA TRBJ2-3 TRBV19 TRBD1 TGTGCCAGTAGTATCGGCTTAGGGACAGGGGGACGTGATACGCAGTATTTT CASSIGLGTGGRDTQYF
NA TRBJ1-3 TRBV6-1 NA TGTGCCAGCAGTGACCACGGGATGGGGGGAAACACCATATATTTT CASSDHGMGGNTIYF
NA TRBJ2-7 TRBV29-1 NA TGCAGCGTTGAAGATCTAGGGACGGGCTACGAGCAGTACTTC CSVEDLGTGYEQYF
once TRBJ2-6 TRBV7-8 NA TGTGCCAGCAGCTCTTACCTCACCTCTGGGGCCAACGTCCTGACTTTC CASSSYLTSGANVLTF
NA TRBJ1-1 TRBV2 TRBD1 TGTGCCAGCAGTGAAACAGGGGAGAACACTGAAGCTTTCTTT CASSETGENTEAFF
NA TRBJ1-6 TRBV2 NA TGTGCCAGCAGTTATAACCAGAATTCACCCCTCCACTTT CASSYNQNSPLHF
NA TRBJ1-3 TRBV2 NA TGTGCCAGCAGTGAAGCCTCGGGAAACACCATATATTTT CASSEASGNTIYF
once TRBJ2-2 TRBV6-5 NA TGTGCCAGCAGTTATTTCGGGGAGCTGTTTTTT CASSYFGELFF
NA TRBJ2-3 TRBV7-9 TRBD1 TGTGCCAGCAGCGCCCGGGACAGCGGCACAGATACGCAGTATTTT CASSARDSGTDTQYF
NA TRBJ1-4 TRBV7-9 TRBD1 TGTGCCAGCAGCTTAACGACAGCGGGACAGGGGGATGAAAAACTGTTTTTT CASSLTTAGQGDEKLFF
NA TRBJ1-3 TRBV30 NA TGTGCCTGGAGTGCTGGCTCTGGAAACACCATATATTTT CAWSAGSGNTIYF
once TRBJ2-5 TRBV12-5 NA TGTGCTAGTGGTCTAGGGACTCTAGAGACCCAGTACTTC CASGLGTLETQYF
NA TRBJ2-5 TRBV5-1 TRBD1 TGCGCCAGCAGCCCTAGACCGGGACAGGGGGCAGAGACCCAGTACTTC CASSPRPGQGAETQYF
NA TRBJ2-7 TRBV10-1 TRBD1 TGCGCCAGCAGTCTCAATGTTGGGACAGGGGGATACGAGCAGTACTTC CASSLNVGTGGYEQYF
once TRBJ2-1 TRBV5-4 NA TGTGCCAGCAGCCGCGAGAGGGATGGGCAGTTCTTC CASSRERDGQFF
NA TRBJ2-5 TRBV6-6 TRBD2 TGTGCCAGCAGTCGGGACTACGAGACCCAGTACTTC CASSRDYETQYF
NA TRBJ1-3 TRBV7-9 NA TGTGCCAGCAGCTTCGGGGAACAGGGCCGCTCTGGAAACACCATATATTTT CASSFGEQGRSGNTIYF
NA TRBJ1-5 TRBV4-1 NA TGCGCCAGCAGCCAAGATCAGATCTTCGCGGGCAATCAGCCCCAGCATTTT CASSQDQIFAGNQPQHF
once TRBJ2-6 TRBV6-5 NA TGTGCCAGCAGTTATAAGGACTCTGGGGCCAACGTCCTGACTTTC CASSYKDSGANVLTF
NA TRBJ1-6 TRBV7-9 TRBD1 TGTGCCAGCAGCTACCAGACAGGGACGGATTCACCCCTCCACTTT CASSYQTGTDSPLHF
NA TRBJ2-1 TRBV11-2 NA TGTGCCAGCAGCGGTATCACACAGGGCTCCTACAATGAGCAGTTCTTC CASSGITQGSYNEQFF
NA TRBJ1-6 TRBV27 TRBD1 TGTGCCAGCAGTCCTTGGACAGGGGGCGACAATTCACCCCTCCACTTT CASSPWTGGDNSPLHF
NA TRBJ1-4 TRBV11-2 NA TGTGCCAGCAGCTTCGGGTGGGAAAAACTGTTTTTT CASSFGWEKLFF
NA TRBJ2-7 TRBV19 TRBD2 TGTGCCAGTAGTTCAACCCCACTAGCGGGGCGTTCCTACGAGCAGTACTTC CASSSTPLAGRSYEQYF
NA TRBJ1-2 TRBV7-8 NA TGTGCCAGCAGATCGTTAATCCCTGGACAGAATGGCTACACCTTC CASRSLIPGQNGYTF
NA TRBJ1-5 TRBV19 TRBD1 TGTGCCAGTAGTCGTCCGGGACAGAGAATTCAGCCCCAGCATTTT CASSRPGQRIQPQHF
NA TRBJ2-7 TRBV13 NA TGTGCCAGCAGCTTGCGATCCACTACCTACGAGCAGTACTTC CASSLRSTTYEQYF
NA TRBJ2-7 TRBV19 NA TGTGCCAGTAGTATTCGGGCGGCAAGCTCCTACGAGCAGTACTTC CASSIRAASSYEQYF
NA TRBJ2-5 TRBV7-6 NA TGTGCCAGCAGCTTAGGGTTTAGATTGGAGGAGACCCAGTACTTC CASSLGFRLEETQYF
NA TRBJ2-3 TRBV11-2 NA TGTGCCAGCAGCCGACACCGGACAGGACTAACAGATACGCAGTATTTT CASSRHRTGLTDTQYF
NA TRBJ2-3 TRBV5-1 NA TGCGCCAGCAGCTTGCCCATCACAGATACGCAGTATTTT CASSLPITDTQYF
NA TRBJ2-3 TRBV7-9 NA TGTGCCAGCAGCTTAGCCCGGGGGCCAGATACGCAGTATTTT CASSLARGPDTQYF
NA TRBJ2-5 TRBV4-2 NA TGTGCCAGCAGCCAAGCCGGGCCTCGGGAGACCCAGTACTTC CASSQAGPRETQYF